The TCR beta chain described here comes from a study of T-cell reconstitution after alpha-beta-depleted transplantation in children. This sample's TCRbeta library carried unique molecular identifier barcodes. TCRdb recomputed calls from the PCR reads with MiXCR, one row per CDR3 protein. The repertoire holds hundreds of thousands of distinct CDR3 sequences, with more than 9% as singletons. In this sample, this clonotype turned up many times. Looked up from germline, CDR1 is LGHDT and CDR2 is YNNKEL (reference sequence). The CDR3 is 14 amino acids. The germline V and J ends were trimmed by 4 bases and 0 bases, with 9 bases remaining between them.

The chain is built from TRBV3-1 and TRBJ1-1; D not resolved. This specimen was peripheral blood, taken 180 days after TCRalphabeta/CD19-depleted stem cell transplant. The TCR sequence derives from a male patient aged 2-10 years who had a stem cell transplant for chronic granulomatous disease, so the T cells may come from the graft donor. CDR3 in DNA: TGTGCCAGCAGCCCGAACAATTTGAACACTGAAGCTTTCTTT. Amino acid sequence: CASSPNNLNTEAFF.